This T cell receptor (beta chain) was retrieved from a study of shared clonotypes between healthy human individuals. The study, taken as a whole, reports: There were few donors, and this limited the genetic and exposure-history diversity represented.

The V end was cut by 0 bases, the J end by 4 bases, with 7 bases between. Germline V gene lookup returns CDR1 SGHRS and CDR2 YFSETQ. The CDR3 extends over 13 amino acids. The test was conducted at deep level. Sorted subsets were amplified in replicate PCRs using 200 ng DNA, 30,000 to 35,000 T cell genomes. Produced via immunoSEQ multiplex PCR; TCRdb's table is partial and in-frame only. The sample carries approximately 2.3 million clones, approximately 93% recorded once. CD4+ cells were split into CD45RA+ naive and CD45RA-negative memory subsets. Details on this clone: Its antigen remains unidentified. Other nucleotide sequences from this sample produce the same CDR3.

Input material: naive CD4+ T cells from PBMCs. Subset defined: CD45RA+ positively selected. This rearrangement joins TRBV5-1 to TRBJ1-2; D ambiguous. The receptor was isolated from a man younger than 35 in good health. Some clones in this sample may be carry-over from other donors' samples. The CDR3, as DNA: TGCGCCAGCAGCTTGGTCCCATCCTATGGCTACACCTTC. Its protein is CASSLVPSYGYTF.